This TCR beta chain stems from a study of cytomegalovirus exposure and HLA in healthy donors. Researchers ran the PCR with 60 Vbeta and 13 Jbeta primers. The data were produced by immunoSEQ multiplex PCR, yet TCRdb's version contains in-frame clones alone and is incomplete. The table records roughly 200,000 clones, approximately 85% of them present only once. There are 14 residues in the CDR3. V lost 7 bases and J lost 1, with 13 bases in between. Per germline, CDR1 LNHDA and CDR2 SQIVND (reference sequence). The source is a woman aged 50 to 60 in good health and CMV-seronegative. This chain connects TRBV19 to TRBJ1-1; D might be TRBD1 (5 bases). Sequencing used PBMCs. The CDR3 region has the DNA TGTGCCAGTACCCGGGACTGGAAGAACACTGAAGCTTTCTTT. It codes for CASTRDWKNTEAFF. Complete variable domain (other parts from reference TRBV19 and TRBJ1-1): DGGITQSPKYLFRKEGQNVTLSCEQNLNHDAMYWYRQDPGQGLRLIYYSQIVNDFQKGDIAEGYSVSREKKESFPLTVTSAQKNPTAFYLCASTRDWKNTEAFFGQGTRLTVV.